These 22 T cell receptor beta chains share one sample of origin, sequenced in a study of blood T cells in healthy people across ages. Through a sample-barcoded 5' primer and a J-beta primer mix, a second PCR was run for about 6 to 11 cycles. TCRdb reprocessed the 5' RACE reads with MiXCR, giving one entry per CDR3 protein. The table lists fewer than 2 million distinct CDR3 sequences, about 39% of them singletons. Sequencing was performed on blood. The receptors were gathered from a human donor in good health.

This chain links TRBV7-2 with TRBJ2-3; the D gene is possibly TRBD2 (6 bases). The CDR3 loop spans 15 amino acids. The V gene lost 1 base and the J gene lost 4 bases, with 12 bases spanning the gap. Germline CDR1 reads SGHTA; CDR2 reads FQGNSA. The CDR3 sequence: CASSLVGRLADTQYF. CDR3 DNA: TGTGCCAGCAGCTTAGTAGGGAGGTTGGCAGATACGCAGTATTTT.

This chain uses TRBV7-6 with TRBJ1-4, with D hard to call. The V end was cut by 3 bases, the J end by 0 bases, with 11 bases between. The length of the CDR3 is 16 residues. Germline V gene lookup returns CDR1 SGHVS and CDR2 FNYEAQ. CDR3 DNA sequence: TGTGCCAGCAGCTTGGACGGCCAGTCAACTAATGAAAAACTGTTTTTT. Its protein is CASSLDGQSTNEKLFF.

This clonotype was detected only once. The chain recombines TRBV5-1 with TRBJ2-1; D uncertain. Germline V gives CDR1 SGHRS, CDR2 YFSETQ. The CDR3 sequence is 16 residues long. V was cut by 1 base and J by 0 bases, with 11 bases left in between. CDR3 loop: CASSLFTASSYNEQFF. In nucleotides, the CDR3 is TGCGCCAGCAGCTTGTTCACAGCCAGCTCCTACAATGAGCAGTTCTTC.

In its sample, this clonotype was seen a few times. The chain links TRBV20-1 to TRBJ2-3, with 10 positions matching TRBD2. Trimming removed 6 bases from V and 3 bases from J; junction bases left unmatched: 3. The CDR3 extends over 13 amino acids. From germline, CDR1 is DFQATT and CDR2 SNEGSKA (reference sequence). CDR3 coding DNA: TGCAGTGCCGGACTAGCGGTTACAGATACGCAGTATTTT. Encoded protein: CSAGLAVTDTQYF.

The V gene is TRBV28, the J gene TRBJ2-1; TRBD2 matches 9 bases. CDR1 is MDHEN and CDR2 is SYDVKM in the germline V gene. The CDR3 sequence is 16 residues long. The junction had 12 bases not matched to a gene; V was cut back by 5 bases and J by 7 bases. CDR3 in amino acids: CASSTERGAYGNEQFF. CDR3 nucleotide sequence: TGTGCCAGCAGTACTGAGCGGGGGGCATATGGAAATGAGCAGTTCTTC. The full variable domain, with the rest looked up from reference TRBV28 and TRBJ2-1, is DVKVTQSSRYLVKRTGEKVFLECVQDMDHENMFWYRQDPGLGLRLIYFSYDVKMKEKGDIPEGYSVSREKKERFSLILESASTNQTSMYLCASSTERGAYGNEQFFGPGTRLTVL.

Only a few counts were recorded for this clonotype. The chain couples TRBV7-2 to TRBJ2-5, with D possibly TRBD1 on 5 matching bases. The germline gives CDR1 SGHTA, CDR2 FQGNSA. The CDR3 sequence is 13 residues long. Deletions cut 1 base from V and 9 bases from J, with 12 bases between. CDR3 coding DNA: TGTGCCAGCAGCTTAGTTGACAGCCAGTCCCAGTACTTC. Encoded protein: CASSLVDSQSQYF.

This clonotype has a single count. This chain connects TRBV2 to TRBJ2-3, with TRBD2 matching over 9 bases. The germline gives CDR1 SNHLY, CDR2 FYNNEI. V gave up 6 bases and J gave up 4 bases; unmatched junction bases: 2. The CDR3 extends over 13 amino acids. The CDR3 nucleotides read TGTGCCAGCAGACTAGCGGGTCCAGATACGCAGTATTTT. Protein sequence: CASRLAGPDTQYF.

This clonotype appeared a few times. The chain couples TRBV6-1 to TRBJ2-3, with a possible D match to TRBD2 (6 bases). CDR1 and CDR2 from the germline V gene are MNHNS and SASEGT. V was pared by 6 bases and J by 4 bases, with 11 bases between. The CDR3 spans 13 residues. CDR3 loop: CASRASGADTQYF. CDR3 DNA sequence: TGTGCCAGCAGGGCGTCGGGGGCAGATACGCAGTATTTT.

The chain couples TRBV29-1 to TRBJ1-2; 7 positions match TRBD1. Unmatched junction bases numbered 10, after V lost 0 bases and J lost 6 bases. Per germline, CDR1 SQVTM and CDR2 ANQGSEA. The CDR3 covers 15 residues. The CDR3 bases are TGCAGCGTTGAAGAGATAGAGGGGGCAGGTGATGGCTACACCTTC. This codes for CSVEEIEGAGDGYTF. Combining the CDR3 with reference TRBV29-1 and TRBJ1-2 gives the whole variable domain SAVISQKPSRDICQRGTSLTIQCQVDSQVTMMFWYRQQPGQSLTLIATANQGSEATYESGFVIDKFPISRPNLTFSTLTVSNMSPEDSSIYLCSVEEIEGAGDGYTFGSGTRLTVV.

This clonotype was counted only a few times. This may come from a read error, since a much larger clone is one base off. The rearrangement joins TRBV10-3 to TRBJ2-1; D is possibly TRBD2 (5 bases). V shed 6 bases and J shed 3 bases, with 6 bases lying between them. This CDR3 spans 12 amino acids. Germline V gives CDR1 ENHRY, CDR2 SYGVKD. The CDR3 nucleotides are TGTGCCATCAGCCGGGACTACAATGAGCAGTTCTTC. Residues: CAISRDYNEQFF.

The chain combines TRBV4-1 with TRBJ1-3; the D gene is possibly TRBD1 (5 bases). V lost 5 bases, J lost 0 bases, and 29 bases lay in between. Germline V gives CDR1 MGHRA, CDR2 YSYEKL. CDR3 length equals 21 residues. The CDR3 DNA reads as TGCGCCAGCAGCTACAATCTAAATCCTCGGGGCCTACTATTCTCTGGAAACACCATATATTTT. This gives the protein CASSYNLNPRGLLFSGNTIYF.

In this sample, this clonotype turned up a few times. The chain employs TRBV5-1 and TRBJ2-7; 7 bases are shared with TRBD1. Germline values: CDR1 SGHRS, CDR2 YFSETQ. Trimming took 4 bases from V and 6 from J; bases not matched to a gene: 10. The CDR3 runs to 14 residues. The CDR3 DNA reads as TGCGCCAGCAGCATCCGGACAGGACCCCGCGAGCAGTACTTC. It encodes CASSIRTGPREQYF.

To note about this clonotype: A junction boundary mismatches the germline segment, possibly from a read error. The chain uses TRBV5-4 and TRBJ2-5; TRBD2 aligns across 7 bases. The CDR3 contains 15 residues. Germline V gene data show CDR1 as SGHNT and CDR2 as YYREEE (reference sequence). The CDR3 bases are TGTGCCAGTAGCTTAGGGGAGGGTTGGCAAGAGACCCAGTACTTC. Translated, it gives CASSLGEGWQETQYF.

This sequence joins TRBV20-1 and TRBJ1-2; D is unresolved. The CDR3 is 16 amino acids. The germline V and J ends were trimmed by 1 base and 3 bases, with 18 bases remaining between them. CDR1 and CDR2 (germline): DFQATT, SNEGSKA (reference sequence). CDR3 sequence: CSARAYRITAYYGYTF. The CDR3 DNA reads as TGCAGTGCTAGAGCCTACCGGATAACAGCCTACTATGGCTACACCTTC.

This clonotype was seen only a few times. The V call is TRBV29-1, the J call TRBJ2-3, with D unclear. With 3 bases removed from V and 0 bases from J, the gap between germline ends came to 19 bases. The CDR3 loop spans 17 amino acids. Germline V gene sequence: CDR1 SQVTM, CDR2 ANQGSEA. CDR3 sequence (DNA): TGCAGCGTTGATAGCAGCCAGCAGAGTACTAGCACAGATACGCAGTATTTT. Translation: CSVDSSQQSTSTDTQYF.

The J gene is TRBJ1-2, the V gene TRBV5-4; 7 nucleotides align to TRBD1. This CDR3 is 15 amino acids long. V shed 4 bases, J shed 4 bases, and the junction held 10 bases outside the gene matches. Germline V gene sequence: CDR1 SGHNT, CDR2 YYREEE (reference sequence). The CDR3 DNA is TGTGCCAGCAGCACCATACAGGGGAGAGGCTATGGCTACACCTTC. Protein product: CASSTIQGRGYGYTF.

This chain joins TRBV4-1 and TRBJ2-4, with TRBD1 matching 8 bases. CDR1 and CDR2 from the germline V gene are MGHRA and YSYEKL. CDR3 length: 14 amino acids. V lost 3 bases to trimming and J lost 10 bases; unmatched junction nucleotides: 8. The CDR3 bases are TGCGCCAGCAGCCAGCCAGACAGGGGTAAGATTCAGTACTTC. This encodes CASSQPDRGKIQYF.

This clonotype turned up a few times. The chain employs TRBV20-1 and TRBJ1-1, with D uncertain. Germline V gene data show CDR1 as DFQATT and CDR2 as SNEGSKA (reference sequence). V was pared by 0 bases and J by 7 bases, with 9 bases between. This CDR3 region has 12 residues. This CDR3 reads CSARDRRFEAFF. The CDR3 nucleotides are TGCAGTGCTAGAGATCGCAGGTTTGAAGCTTTCTTT.

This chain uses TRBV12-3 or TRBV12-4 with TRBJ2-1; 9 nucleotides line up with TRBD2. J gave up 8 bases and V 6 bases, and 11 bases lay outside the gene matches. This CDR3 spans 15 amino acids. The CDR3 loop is CASSLAGLKVDEQFF. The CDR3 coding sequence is TGTGCCAGCAGCCTAGCGGGACTCAAGGTCGATGAGCAGTTCTTC.

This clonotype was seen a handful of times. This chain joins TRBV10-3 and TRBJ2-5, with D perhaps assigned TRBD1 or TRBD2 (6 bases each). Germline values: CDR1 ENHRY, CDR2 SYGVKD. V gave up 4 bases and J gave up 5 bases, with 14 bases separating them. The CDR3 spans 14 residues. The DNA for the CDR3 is TGTGCCATCAGTGCCGGGATAGGGGGGGAGACCCAGTACTTC. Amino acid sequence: CAISAGIGGETQYF.

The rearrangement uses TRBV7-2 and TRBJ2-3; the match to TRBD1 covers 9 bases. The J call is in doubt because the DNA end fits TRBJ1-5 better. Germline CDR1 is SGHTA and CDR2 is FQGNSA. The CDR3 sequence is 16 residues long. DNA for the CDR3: TGTGCCAGCAGCCCACCGGGACAGGGTTGGACAGATACGCAGCATTTT. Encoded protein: CASSPPGQGWTDTQHF.

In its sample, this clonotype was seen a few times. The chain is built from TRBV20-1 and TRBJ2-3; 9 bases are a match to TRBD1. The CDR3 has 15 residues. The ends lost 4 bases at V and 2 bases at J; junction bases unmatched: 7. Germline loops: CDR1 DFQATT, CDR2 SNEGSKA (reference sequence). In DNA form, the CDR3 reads TGCAGTGCTAACCCGACAGGGGGTTACACAGATACGCAGTATTTT. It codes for CSANPTGGYTDTQYF.